This T cell receptor beta chain was identified during a study of control samples from healthy donors and cancer patients. Clones were read by immunoSEQ multiplex PCR, and TCRdb kept only the in-frame ones, dropping some. The data contain 150,000 to 200,000 clones, roughly nine tenths of them singletons. The length of the CDR3 is 13 residues. Germline V CDR1 and CDR2: SGHDT, YYEEEE. Trimming shortened V by 1 base and J by 2 bases, and 6 bases separated the two germline ends. The V gene is TRBV5-6, the J gene TRBJ1-1; D not resolved. This TCR was sampled from a young man in good health. Material: blood. The CDR3 loop reads CASSLRTNTEAFF. The CDR3 nucleotides read TGTGCCAGCAGCTTGCGGACTAACACTGAAGCTTTCTTT.